The 21 T cell receptor beta chains listed next were all sequenced from one sample in a study of cytomegalovirus exposure and HLA in healthy donors. The PCR employed 60 Vbeta primers together with 13 Jbeta primers. TCRdb's copy holds only in-frame clones and misses some; the assay was immunoSEQ multiplex PCR. In all, the sample yields tens of thousands of clones. The sequenced sample was PBMCs. These receptors originate from a woman aged 55-75 years in good health and CMV-seropositive.

V is TRBV5-1 and J is TRBJ2-3; D is ambiguous. The CDR3 extends over 14 amino acids. The germline V gene encodes CDR1 SGHRS and CDR2 YFSETQ. V lost 3 bases, J lost 0 bases, and 8 bases lay in between. The CDR3 reads CASSSRLSTDTQYF. CDR3 DNA sequence: TGCGCCAGCAGCTCCAGGCTTAGCACAGATACGCAGTATTTT.

For this clone: Germline and junction disagree at one end, which may indicate a read error. V gene TRBV27 combines with J gene TRBJ2-5; TRBD2 matches 8 bases. The CDR3 runs to 14 residues. Germline V gene sequence: CDR1 MNHEY, CDR2 SMNVEV (reference sequence). The CDR3 DNA reads as TGTGCCACCAGTGAGCGGGGGTCCCAAGAGACCCAGTACTTC. Amino acid sequence: CATSERGSQETQYF.

The rearrangement joins TRBV7-9 to TRBJ1-2; the D gene is possibly TRBD1 (5 bases). V was clipped by 1 base and J by 4 bases, with 7 bases between them. The CDR3 sequence is 13 residues long. Germline-derived CDR1 and CDR2 are SEHNR and FQNEAQ (reference sequence). The chain's CDR3 is CASSLGQSYGYTF. As DNA, the CDR3 is TGTGCCAGCAGCTTAGGACAGTCCTATGGCTACACCTTC.

The rearrangement joins TRBV9 to TRBJ2-5; 7 bases fit TRBD2. V lost 2 bases to trimming and J lost 5 bases; unmatched junction nucleotides: 9. This CDR3 is 15 amino acids long. CDR1 and CDR2 (germline): SGDLS, YYNGEE. CDR3 bases: TGTGCCAGCAGCGTTACGGACTGGGGAGGGGAGACCCAGTACTTC. It translates to CASSVTDWGGETQYF.

The gene calls are TRBV6-5 and TRBJ1-4, with 7 bases aligning to TRBD1. This CDR3 region has 16 residues. Germline V lookup: CDR1 MNHEY, CDR2 SVGAGI. V dropped 0 bases and J dropped 7; count of bases not matched to a gene: 8. The CDR3 sequence is CASSYSGTATGEKLFF. The CDR3 bases are TGTGCCAGCAGTTACTCTGGGACAGCGACGGGTGAAAAACTGTTTTTT.

The genes are TRBV2 and TRBJ1-5; the D gene is possibly TRBD1 (5 bases). In germline, CDR1 is SNHLY, CDR2 FYNNEI. The CDR3 extends over 15 amino acids. The V end lost 5 bases, the J end lost 0 bases, and 11 bases lay between the germline ends. The CDR3 nucleotides read TGTGCCAGCAGTTACAGCAGGGATAGCAATCAGCCCCAGCATTTT. As protein: CASSYSRDSNQPQHF.

J is TRBJ2-3 and V is TRBV5-1, with D tentatively TRBD2 (6 bases). Germline CDR1 SGHRS, CDR2 YFSETQ. This CDR3 spans 13 amino acids. Trimming shortened V by 6 bases and J by 4 bases, and 12 bases separated the two germline ends. The CDR3 nucleotides read TGCGCCAGCAACGCAGGAGGGGCAGATACGCAGTATTTT. Its translation is CASNAGGADTQYF.

The rearrangement uses TRBV2 and TRBJ2-1; no definite D call. Trimming cost V 4 bases and J 2 bases, with 3 bases left between them. CDR3 length equals 12 residues. CDR1 is SNHLY and CDR2 is FYNNEI in the germline V gene. In DNA form, the CDR3 reads TGTGCCAGCAGTGCGGCCTACAATGAGCAGTTCTTC. The encoded protein is CASSAAYNEQFF. Full variable domain (rest looked up from reference TRBV2 and TRBJ2-1): EPEVTQTPSHQVTQMGQEVILRCVPISNHLYFYWYRQILGQKVEFLVSFYNNEISEKSEIFDDQFSVERPDGSNFTLKIRSTKLEDSAMYFCASSAAYNEQFFGPGTRLTVL.

The chain combines TRBV18 with TRBJ1-3, with D tentatively TRBD1 (6 bases). In germline, CDR1 is KGHSH, CDR2 LQKENI. V lost 0 bases, J lost 0 bases, and 15 bases lay in between. This CDR3 spans 18 amino acids. This CDR3 reads CASSPPSAGARSGNTIYF. CDR3 nucleotides: TGTGCCAGCTCACCACCGAGTGCAGGGGCCCGCTCTGGAAACACCATATATTTT. Full variable domain (rest looked up from reference TRBV18 and TRBJ1-3): NAGVMQNPRHLVRRRGQEARLRCSPMKGHSHVYWYRQLPEEGLKFMVYLQKENIIDESGMPKERFSAEFPKEGPSILRIQQVVRGDSAAYFCASSPPSAGARSGNTIYFGEGSWLTVV.

CDR3: CASSLGTYSNQPQHF. In DNA form, the CDR3 reads TGTGCCAGTAGCTTGGGGACATATAGCAATCAGCCCCAGCATTTT. The gene calls are TRBV19 and TRBJ1-5, with D possibly being TRBD1 (6 bases). CDR3 size: 15 residues. The V end lost 6 bases, the J end lost 0 bases, and 12 bases lay between the germline ends. Germline lookup yields CDR1 LNHDA and CDR2 SQIVND (reference sequence).

The rearrangement uses TRBV2 and TRBJ2-7; 7 bases align to TRBD1. V lost 6 bases to trimming and J lost 0 bases; unmatched junction nucleotides: 8. Germline V gene sequence: CDR1 SNHLY, CDR2 FYNNEI. The CDR3 consists of 15 residues. CDR3 sequence (DNA): TGTGCCAGCAGGCTGACAGGGCAGAGCTCCTACGAGCAGTACTTC. Translating it yields CASRLTGQSSYEQYF.

The rearrangement joins TRBV18 to TRBJ2-1; the match to TRBD1 covers 7 bases. The CDR3 has 14 residues. V was clipped by 8 bases and J by 5 bases; unmatched bases: 9. CDR1 KGHSH and CDR2 LQKENI come from the germline V gene. The CDR3 sequence: CASLTGTENNEQFF. In DNA form, the CDR3 reads TGTGCCAGCCTTACAGGGACAGAAAACAATGAGCAGTTCTTC.

J is TRBJ1-1 and V is TRBV6-5; 8 bases are a match to TRBD1. The CDR3 sequence is 13 residues long. Germline values: CDR1 MNHEY, CDR2 SVGAGI. J lost 1 base, V lost 6 bases, and 1 base had no gene match. CDR3 sequence: CASSGQGNTEAFF. In DNA, the CDR3 is TGTGCCAGCAGCGGACAGGGGAACACTGAAGCTTTCTTT.

The chain combines TRBV28 with TRBJ2-7; tentatively, D is TRBD1 (5 bases). Trimming pared 7 bases from V and 0 bases from J, leaving 16 bases between. Looked up from germline, CDR1 is MDHEN and CDR2 is SYDVKM. This CDR3 comprises 15 residues. CDR3: CASTINRRDSYEQYF. The CDR3 DNA reads TGTGCCAGCACCATAAACAGGCGCGACTCCTACGAGCAGTACTTC.

Notes on this clone: The junction and the germline gene differ at one end; a read error may be behind it. The V and J genes are TRBV5-5 and TRBJ1-1; D gene unclear. Looked up from germline, CDR1 is SGHKS and CDR2 is YYEKEE (reference sequence). CDR3 length: 11 residues. This CDR3 is CARSRNPEAFF. The CDR3 bases are TGTGCCAGAAGCCGTAACCCTGAGGCTTTCTTT.

The chain couples TRBV9 to TRBJ2-7, with a tentative D call TRBD1 (6 bases). From germline, CDR1 is SGDLS and CDR2 YYNGEE. The V end was cut by 0 bases, the J end by 2 bases, with 18 bases between. This CDR3 has 17 amino acids. CDR3 coding DNA: TGTGCCAGCAGCGTAGATCTGACAGGTGATCTCCCCTACGAGCAGTACTTC. The encoded protein is CASSVDLTGDLPYEQYF.

The chain has TRBV5-6 and TRBJ2-7, with 9 bases aligning to TRBD1. This CDR3 is built from 16 residues. V lost 1 base and J lost 3; bases outside the gene matches: 8. Germline CDR1 reads SGHDT; CDR2 reads YYEEEE. The CDR3 loop reads CASSLMTGQGRYEQYF. CDR3 coding DNA: TGTGCCAGCAGCTTGATGACGGGACAGGGCCGCTACGAGCAGTACTTC.

The chain uses TRBV19 and TRBJ1-6; D is possibly TRBD1 (5 bases). There are 16 residues in the CDR3. CDR1 and CDR2 (germline): LNHDA, SQIVND (reference sequence). V lost 3 bases, J lost 7 bases, and 16 bases lay in between. CDR3 nucleotide sequence: TGTGCCAGTAGTATGAGCGGGGTTCAGGGAAATTCACCCCTCCACTTT. Protein sequence: CASSMSGVQGNSPLHF.

DNA of the CDR3: TGCGCCAGCAGCCGAGATAGCGTAGATACGCAGTATTTT. Its translation: CASSRDSVDTQYF. The rearrangement uses TRBV5-1 and TRBJ2-3, with D perhaps matching TRBD2 (5 bases). Germline CDR1 SGHRS, CDR2 YFSETQ. V was clipped by 4 bases and J by 5 bases, with 11 bases between them. This CDR3 has 13 amino acids.

This chain joins TRBV6-5 and TRBJ1-5, with 11 bases aligning to TRBD1. With V trimmed by 2 bases and J by 7 bases, 4 bases remained unmatched. Germline lookup yields CDR1 MNHEY and CDR2 SVGAGI. The CDR3 has 15 amino acids. DNA for the CDR3: TGTGCCAGCAGTTACGGGGACAGGGGGACCCAGCCCCAGCATTTT. Protein product: CASSYGDRGTQPQHF.

V usage is TRBV14 and J usage is TRBJ2-5; perhaps TRBD2 as D (5 bases). CDR1 SGHDN and CDR2 FVKESK come from the germline V gene. The V and J ends lost 1 base and 8 bases respectively, with 14 bases between them. The CDR3 is 14 residues long. This CDR3 is CASSQVSGISTQYF. The CDR3 DNA sequence: TGTGCCAGCAGCCAAGTTTCCGGGATCAGTACCCAGTACTTC.